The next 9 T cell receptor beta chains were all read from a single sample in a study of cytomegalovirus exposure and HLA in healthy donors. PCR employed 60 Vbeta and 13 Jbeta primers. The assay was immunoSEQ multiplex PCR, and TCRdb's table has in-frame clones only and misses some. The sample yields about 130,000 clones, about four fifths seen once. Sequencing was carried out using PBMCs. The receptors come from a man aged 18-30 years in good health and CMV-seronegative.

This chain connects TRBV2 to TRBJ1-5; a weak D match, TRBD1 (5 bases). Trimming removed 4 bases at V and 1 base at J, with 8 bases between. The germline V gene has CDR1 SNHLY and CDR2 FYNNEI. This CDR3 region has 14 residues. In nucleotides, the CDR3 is TGTGCCAGCAGTGGCAGGGTCAGCAATCAGCCCCAGCATTTT. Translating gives CASSGRVSNQPQHF.

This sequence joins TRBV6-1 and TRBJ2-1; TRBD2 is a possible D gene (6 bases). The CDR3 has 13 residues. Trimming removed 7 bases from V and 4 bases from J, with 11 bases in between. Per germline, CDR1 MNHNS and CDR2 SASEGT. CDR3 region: CASTPGGYNEQFF. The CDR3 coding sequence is TGTGCCAGCACCCCCGGGGGATACAATGAGCAGTTCTTC.

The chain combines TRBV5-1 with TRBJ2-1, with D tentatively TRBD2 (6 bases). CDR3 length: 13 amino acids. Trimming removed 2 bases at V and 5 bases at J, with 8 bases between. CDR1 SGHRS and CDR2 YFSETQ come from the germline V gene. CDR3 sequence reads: CASSFGGNNEQFF. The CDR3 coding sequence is TGCGCCAGCAGCTTCGGGGGTAACAATGAGCAGTTCTTC.

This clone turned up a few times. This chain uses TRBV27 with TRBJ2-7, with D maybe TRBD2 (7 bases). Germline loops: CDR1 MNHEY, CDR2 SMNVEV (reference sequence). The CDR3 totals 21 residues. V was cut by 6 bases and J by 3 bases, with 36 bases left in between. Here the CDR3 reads CASSLHEHTKYRPGDYYEQYF. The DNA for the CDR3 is TGTGCCAGCAGCTTACACGAACATACGAAGTACCGGCCAGGGGACTACTACGAGCAGTACTTC.

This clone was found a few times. The CDR3 reads CASGASYEQYF. CDR3 nucleotide sequence: TGTGCCAGCGGGGCCTCATACGAGCAGTACTTC. The chain couples TRBV27 to TRBJ2-7; a weak D match, TRBD1 (5 bases). Germline CDR1 is MNHEY and CDR2 is SMNVEV (reference sequence). The V end lost 8 bases, the J end lost 4 bases, and 9 bases lay between the germline ends. CDR3 length: 11 amino acids.

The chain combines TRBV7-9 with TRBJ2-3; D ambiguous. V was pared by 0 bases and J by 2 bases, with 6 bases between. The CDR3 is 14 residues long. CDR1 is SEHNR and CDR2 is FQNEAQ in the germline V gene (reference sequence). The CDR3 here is CASSLAGITDTQYF. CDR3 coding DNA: TGTGCCAGCAGCTTAGCGGGCATCACAGATACGCAGTATTTT.

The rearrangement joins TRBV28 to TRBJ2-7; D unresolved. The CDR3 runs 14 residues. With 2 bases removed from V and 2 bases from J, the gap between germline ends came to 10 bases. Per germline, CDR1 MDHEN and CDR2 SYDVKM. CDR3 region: CASSLEVITYEQYF. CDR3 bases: TGTGCCAGCAGTTTAGAGGTGATTACCTACGAGCAGTACTTC.

The CDR3 loop reads CASSVGIASSTDTQYF. The CDR3 nucleotides read TGTGCCAGCAGCGTCGGGATAGCGAGTAGCACAGATACGCAGTATTTT. V and J are TRBV9 and TRBJ2-3; TRBD2 might be the D (5 bases). V dropped 2 bases and J dropped 0 bases, with 13 bases sitting between them. Germline CDR1 and CDR2: SGDLS and YYNGEE. The CDR3 extends over 16 amino acids.

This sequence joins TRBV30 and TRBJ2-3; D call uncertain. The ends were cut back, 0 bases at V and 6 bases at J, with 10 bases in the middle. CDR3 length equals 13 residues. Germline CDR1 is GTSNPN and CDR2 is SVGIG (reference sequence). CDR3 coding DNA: TGTGCCTGGAGTGTCGCGCGCGCGGATACGCAGTATTTT. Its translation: CAWSVARADTQYF. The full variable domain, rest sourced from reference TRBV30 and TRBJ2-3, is SQTIHQWPATLVQPVGSPLSLECTVEGTSNPNLYWYRQAAGRGLQLLFYSVGIGQISSEVPQNLSASRPQDRQFILSSKKLLLSDSGFYLCAWSVARADTQYFGPGTRLTVL.